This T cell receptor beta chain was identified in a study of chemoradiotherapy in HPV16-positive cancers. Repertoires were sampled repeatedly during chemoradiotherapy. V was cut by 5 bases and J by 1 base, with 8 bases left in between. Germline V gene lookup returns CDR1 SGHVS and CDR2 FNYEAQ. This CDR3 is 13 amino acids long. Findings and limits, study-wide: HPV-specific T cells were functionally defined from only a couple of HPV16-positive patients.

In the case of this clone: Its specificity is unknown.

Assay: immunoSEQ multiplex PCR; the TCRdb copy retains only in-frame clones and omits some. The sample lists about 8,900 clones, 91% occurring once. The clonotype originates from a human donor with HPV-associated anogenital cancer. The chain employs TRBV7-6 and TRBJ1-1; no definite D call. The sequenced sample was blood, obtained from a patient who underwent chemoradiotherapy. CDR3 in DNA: TGTGCCAGCAGCCTCCTGACGAACACTGAAGCTTTCTTT. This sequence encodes CASSLLTNTEAFF.